A selection of T cell receptor beta chains follows, all from one sample in a study of T cells in Graves' hyperthyroidism and ophthalmopathy. TCRdb re-analysed the multiplex PCR reads in MiXCR, keeping a single row per CDR3 protein. This repertoire shows 250,000 to 300,000 distinct CDR3 sequences, approximately 18% found once; its top ten account for under 45%. Source material: blood. Receptors were obtained from a man in his fifties or sixties with Graves' ophthalmopathy. Each CDR3 is given with its conserved first and last residue. The order of the fields is D gene, V gene, clone size, J gene, CDR3 protein, CDR3 DNA. The D gene is left open where the match is weak. A clone size is listed for some rows: how often the clone was seen (once, few, many), or a class if it is expanded.

-,TRBV6-2/TRBV6-3,many,TRBJ2-5,CASSYLSREFQETQYF,TGTGCCAGCAGTTACCTAAGCAGGGAATTCCAAGAGACCCAGTACTTC
-,TRBV15,once,TRBJ1-5,CATSRRGQGQPQHF,TGTGCCACCAGCCGAAGGGGCCAAGGTCAGCCCCAGCATTTT
-,TRBV5-1,few,TRBJ2-1,CASSLGGEWWDGEQFF,TGCGCCAGCAGCTTGGGGGGGGAATGGTGGGATGGTGAGCAGTTCTTC
-,TRBV15,once,TRBJ2-1,CATSLSPGARNEQFF,TGTGCCACCAGCCTCTCTCCGGGAGCGCGTAATGAGCAGTTCTTC
-,TRBV18,-,TRBJ1-1,CASSPQHTEAFF,TGTGCCAGCTCACCACAGCACACTGAAGCTTTCTTT
TRBD2,TRBV6-1,many,TRBJ2-1,CASSELALDSGSANEQFF,TGTGCCAGCAGTGAATTGGCCCTTGATAGCGGGAGTGCAAATGAGCAGTTCTTC
-,TRBV7-3,many,TRBJ2-1,CASSLTKESSPFF,TGTGCCAGCAGCTTAACGAAGGAAAGTTCGCCGTTCTTC
-,TRBV30,many,TRBJ2-2,CAFAIGELFF,TGTGCCTTCGCTATCGGGGAGCTGTTTTTT
-,TRBV4-2,-,TRBJ2-3,CASSQDGRVDDTQYF,TGTGCCAGCAGCCAAGATGGGCGGGTAGATGATACGCAGTATTTT
-,TRBV20-1,few,TRBJ1-2,CSAWIGGPDGYTF,TGCAGTGCTTGGATTGGGGGGCCGGATGGCTACACCTTC
-,TRBV19,few,TRBJ1-2,CASRMTASYGYTF,TGTGCCAGTAGGATGACAGCAAGCTATGGCTACACCTTC
-,TRBV7-2,-,TRBJ2-3,CASSKAAYLSTDTQYF,TGTGCCAGCAGCAAAGCCGCTTATCTGAGCACAGATACGCAGTATTTT
TRBD2,TRBV20-1,-,TRBJ2-5,CSAPTFWTSGQETQYF,TGCAGTGCGCCGACGTTTTGGACTAGCGGGCAAGAGACCCAGTACTTC
TRBD1,TRBV10-3,many,TRBJ2-7,CASSRDRGGEQYF,TGTGCCAGCTCCCGGGACAGGGGTGGCGAGCAGTACTTC
-,TRBV6-1,-,TRBJ2-3,CASRVGTYTDTQYF,TGTGCCAGCAGAGTGGGGACCTACACAGATACGCAGTATTTT